This T cell receptor beta chain emerged from a study of blood T cell repertoires in COVID-19. On the study more broadly: Acute and convalescent COVID-19 specimens originated in the United States, Italy and Spain. PBMCs, B-cell-depleted T cells, or T cells were the source of the cDNA or gDNA that made up the material.

Looked up from germline, CDR1 is LNHNV and CDR2 is YYDKDF (reference sequence). The CDR3 has 15 amino acids. Trimming took 1 base from V and 8 from J, leaving 15 bases between them. This clone occurred a few times. Authors' processing steps: Quantification of nucleated cells was approximated via reference gene primer amplification. TCRdb's table, derived via immunoSEQ multiplex PCR, lists solely in-frame clones and lacks some. For V, J and clone size, that table is used; D and trimming come from the DNA. Of some 140,000 clones listed, around three quarters were seen once; the top ten hold approximately 3.6%.

Source material: peripheral blood. The sequence was obtained from a man between 60 and 75 years old with acute or convalescent COVID-19. The rearrangement uses TRBV15 and TRBJ2-4; D might be TRBD2 (5 bases). The chain's CDR3 is CATSRGGAQGDIQYF. Written as DNA, the CDR3 is TGTGCCACCAGCAGAGGGGGAGCTCAAGGAGACATTCAGTACTTC.